The clone carrying this T cell receptor (beta chain) was observed a handful of times. Its antigen is unidentified. This sample was taken from a study of cytomegalovirus exposure and HLA in healthy donors. Study-wide background: Of a few hundred genotyped donors, around 84% clustered with self-reported Caucasian donors. Notes on the study in general: Most TCR beta V segments were productive about 87% or about 30% of the time in an earlier analysis. Versus the roughly 670-donor mean, an Asian-associated ancestry cluster reportedly showed fewer N-insertions in a later analysis.

Each donor was healthy, and each was a bone marrow donor. The PCR employed 60 Vbeta primers together with 13 Jbeta primers. Clones were read by immunoSEQ multiplex PCR, and TCRdb kept only the in-frame ones, dropping some. The sample lists around 130,000 clones; approximately 88% were seen once. This TCR came from a woman between 35 and 50 years old in good health and CMV-seronegative. Sequencing input: PBMCs.

The CDR3 region is CASSYQGIAEAFF. The DNA of the CDR3 is TGCGCCAGCAGCTATCAGGGAATCGCTGAAGCTTTCTTT. V usage is TRBV5-1 and J usage is TRBJ1-1; D may be TRBD1 (5 bases). Between the trimmed V and J ends, which lost 3 bases and 6 bases, there was a span of 12 bases. This CDR3 has 13 residues. Germline loops: CDR1 SGHRS, CDR2 YFSETQ. The variable domain in full, with the rest retrieved from reference TRBV5-1 and TRBJ1-1, is KAGVTQTPRYLIKTRGQQVTLSCSPISGHRSVSWYQQTPGQGLQFLFEYFSETQRNKGNFPGRFSGRQFSNSRSEMNVSTLELGDSALYLCASSYQGIAEAFFGQGTRLTVV.